This TCR beta chain was identified in a study of T cells in localized non-small cell lung cancer (dated by TCRdb to the early 2020s). For the wider study: Comparing tumors with uninvolved tumor-adjacent lungs, the study looked at the T cell repertoires of about 240 patients with early-stage NSCLC. The cohort comprised some 220 treatment-naïve NSCLC patients with resected, localized lung tumors. A mean age of approximately 66 years was recorded for the NSCLC patients, of whom 129 were male and about a hundred were female.

For this clone: Its cognate antigen has yet to be identified. The input lacks base qualities; no much larger clone sits a single base away.

Study-wide findings and limitations: Higher blood T cell density associated with longer overall survival, while higher adjacent-lung clonality associated with shorter survival. Of the top 100 tumor clones, a median of roughly 53 were detected in paired uninvolved adjacent lung; approximately 30 were also among that lung's top 100. Since the design was exploratory, TCR variables were selected using unadjusted p-values with no false-discovery rate correction. Because multi-region sequencing of the tumors was not done, intratumor heterogeneity could not be ruled out. Uninvolved tumor-adjacent lung showed the highest T cell clonality, higher than tumor, which suggests more focused antigenic responses in the uninvolved tumor-adjacent lung.

The immunoSEQ Assay was used to sequence TCR beta CDR3 regions from DNA. The paper's processing steps were these. To compute T cell density, TCR beta template counts were normalized to usable DNA, which was estimated by amplifying housekeeping genes. Richness was estimated with the preseqR package, extrapolating to 400,000 templates for PBMC samples and 120,000 templates for tissue samples. Clonality was calculated as one minus Pielou's evenness. Tissue-enriched TCRs were identified by differential abundance testing using productive amino-acid clonotypes, minimum total count 5 and alpha 0.1. Repertoire overlap between compartments was quantified with the Jaccard Index and Morisita Overlap Index. GLIPH clustered TCR beta CDR3s with public tetramer-defined viral CDR3s; viral motifs required at least three viral sequences plus V-gene enrichment. TCRdb holds this immuneACCESS table with in-frame rearrangements only. Some clones are missing; in checked studies, unresolved V genes explain under half, and the rest has no known cause. The V and J calls and clone size are taken from that table; D and trimming were inferred from the DNA. In all, the sample holds around 41,000 clones, and 88% of those were seen once. The leading ten clones occupy 2.6% of the sample.

At diagnosis, peripheral blood, uninvolved tumor-adjacent lung and tumor were collected and were preserved as a mix of fresh-frozen and FFPE material. Blood samples were analyzed as peripheral blood mononuclear cells for TCR repertoire profiling. The germline ends are 14 bases apart after V is trimmed by 4 bases and J by 4 bases. Spanning cysteine to phenylalanine, the CDR3 consists of 16 amino acids. The retained sequence is limited to the CDR3, 48 bases, with the frame set at the first base. CDR1 SEHNR and CDR2 FQNEAQ were looked up in the germline V gene (reference sequence). The origin of this receptor is a female donor older than 55 with stage I squamous cell lung carcinoma. The chain joins TRBV7-9 to TRBJ2-6; TRBD1 is a possible D gene, resting on 6 matching bases. The sample was peripheral blood, taken before any cancer treatment. The CDR3 reads CASSSPGAHGANVLTF. The DNA sequence reads TGTGCCAGCAGCTCCCCAGGGGCCCACGGGGCCAACGTCCTGACTTTC.